Following are 8 T cell receptor beta chains from one sample sequenced in a study of cytomegalovirus exposure and HLA in healthy donors. Vbeta (60) and Jbeta (13) primers were used in the PCR. Here immunoSEQ multiplex PCR was the method, and the copy in TCRdb shows in-frame clones only, minus some. The table has 85,000 to 130,000 clones, roughly 80% seen once. The sequenced sample was PBMCs. Receptor source: a man aged 40-49 years in good health and CMV-seronegative.

The rearrangement joins TRBV9 to TRBJ2-1, with 10 bases that match TRBD2. Germline V gives CDR1 SGDLS, CDR2 YYNGEE. V was clipped by 4 bases and J by 6 bases; unmatched bases: 7. There are 15 residues in the CDR3. The CDR3 reads CASSLSGGAVNEQFF. In DNA, the CDR3 is TGTGCCAGCAGCCTAAGCGGGGGGGCTGTCAATGAGCAGTTCTTC.

V and J are TRBV6-6 and TRBJ2-5, with 8 bases lining up with TRBD2. V trimming: 8 bases; J trimming: 1 base; junction bases outside the gene matches: 3. CDR3 length: 13 amino acids. CDR1 and CDR2 (germline): MNHNY, SVGAGI (reference sequence). The CDR3 reads CASAGGAQETQYF. The CDR3 nucleotides read TGTGCCAGCGCCGGGGGGGCCCAAGAGACCCAGTACTTC.

The gene calls are TRBV6-1 and TRBJ1-2; 7 bases align to TRBD1. The CDR3 is made up of 15 amino acids. Losses at the gene ends were 6 bases for V and 0 bases for J; bases not matched to a gene: 7. Germline V CDR1 and CDR2: MNHNS, SASEGT. The CDR3 bases are TGTGCCAGCAGGCCCCGGGACAGCTCTAACTATGGCTACACCTTC. Protein: CASRPRDSSNYGYTF.

The chain employs TRBV7-3 and TRBJ1-2, with TRBD1 as a possible D gene (5 bases). This CDR3 is 16 amino acids long. V gave up 0 bases and J gave up 4 bases, with 15 bases separating them. Germline V gives CDR1 SGHTA, CDR2 FQGTGA. The CDR3 reads CASSLTGGSSIYGYTF. In DNA form, the CDR3 reads TGTGCCAGCAGCTTAACTGGGGGGAGCTCCATCTATGGCTACACCTTC.

The chain couples TRBV5-1 to TRBJ1-1; D gene uncertain. CDR3 size: 14 residues. CDR1 and CDR2 (germline): SGHRS, YFSETQ. Trimming pared 5 bases from V and 1 base from J, leaving 12 bases between. This CDR3 is CASSRDSTNTEAFF. The CDR3 coding sequence is TGCGCCAGCAGTCGCGACTCTACGAACACTGAAGCTTTCTTT.

The V call is TRBV10-3, the J call TRBJ1-2; maybe TRBD1 (5 bases). Germline CDR1 is ENHRY and CDR2 is SYGVKD. Trimming shortened V by 5 bases and J by 7 bases, and 11 bases separated the two germline ends. This CDR3 has 12 residues. The chain's CDR3 is CAISPDISGYTF. In DNA, the CDR3 is TGTGCCATCAGTCCGGACATCTCTGGCTACACCTTC.

The V and J genes are TRBV7-2 and TRBJ2-7; the match to TRBD1 covers 9 bases. The CDR3 is 14 amino acids. V trimming: 8 bases; J trimming: 7 bases; junction bases outside the gene matches: 12. The germline CDR1 and CDR2 sequences are SGHTA and FQGNSA. The CDR3 DNA follows: TGTGCCAGCGGTGGGACAGGGCGATACGCGGAGCAGTACTTC. Translation gives CASGGTGRYAEQYF.

This rearrangement joins TRBV9 to TRBJ2-2; D is uncertain. CDR3 length: 15 residues. Germline V gene sequence: CDR1 SGDLS, CDR2 YYNGEE. Trimming took off 0 bases at V and 4 bases at J, with 10 bases between the two ends. CDR3 in DNA: TGTGCCAGCAGCGTAGCTACGGTAACCACCGGGGAGCTGTTTTTT. Translation gives CASSVATVTTGELFF.